These 6 T cell receptor beta chains came from one sample sequenced in a study of Ad26.COV2.S vaccination and SARS-CoV-2 variants. Sequenced by immunoSEQ multiplex PCR; TCRdb stores in-frame clones only, minus some. The profile shows hundreds of thousands of clones, 80% to 95% of them singletons. The treatment denotes: 19 received Ad26.COV2.S at low or high dose, single or two shots; a few received placebo; per-sample allocation not given. Material that was analyzed had been drawn on day 63 after the first vaccine or placebo injection. Sample: peripheral blood, taken in a trial of Ad26.COV2.S vaccine versus placebo. The source of these receptors is a person aged 18-60 years who received the Ad26.COV2.S COVID-19 vaccine or a placebo.

A note on this clone: Other DNA sequences within the sample encode an identical CDR3. V and J are TRBV12-3 or TRBV12-4 and TRBJ2-1; TRBD2 is a possible D gene (6 bases). The V and J ends lost 0 bases and 6 bases respectively, with 6 bases between them. The CDR3 loop spans 13 amino acids. The DNA for the CDR3 is TGTGCCAGCAGTTTAGCGGGAGGCAATGAGCAGTTCTTC. Translating it yields CASSLAGGNEQFF.

The chain has TRBV4-3 and TRBJ1-2, with D possibly matching TRBD1 (6 bases). Trimming pared 1 base from V and 2 bases from J, leaving 14 bases between. CDR1 LGHNA and CDR2 YSLEER come from the germline V gene. The CDR3 extends over 16 amino acids. The CDR3 loop is CASSQVTGPQNYGYTF. The CDR3 region has the DNA TGCGCCAGCAGCCAAGTTACAGGGCCTCAAAACTATGGCTACACCTTC.

V usage is TRBV29-1 and J usage is TRBJ1-2, with D hard to call. Germline CDR1 and CDR2: SQVTM and ANQGSEA. This CDR3 contains 13 residues. V was clipped by 2 bases and J by 5 bases, with 12 bases between them. CDR3 sequence (DNA): TGCAGCGTTGAATCTCAGGAGAAATATGGCTACACCTTC. Translation: CSVESQEKYGYTF.

This clone was seen just once. V usage is TRBV5-1 and J usage is TRBJ2-1, with TRBD2 matching over 7 bases. The CDR3 loop spans 15 amino acids. The germline V gene has CDR1 SGHRS and CDR2 YFSETQ. V shed 0 bases and J 9 bases; nucleotides not matched to a gene: 9. The CDR3 coding sequence is TGCGCCAGCAGCTTGGTTGCGGGAGTTTTAGGTGAGCAGTTCTTC. It encodes CASSLVAGVLGEQFF.

This chain connects TRBV6-5 to TRBJ2-1; possibly TRBD2 for D (5 bases). Between the trimmed V and J ends, which lost 4 bases and 0 bases, there was a span of 13 bases. From germline, CDR1 is MNHEY and CDR2 SVGAGI. This CDR3 region has 16 residues. Here the CDR3 DNA reads TGTGCCAGCAGTTCCCGGGTTGCGGGCTCCTACAATGAGCAGTTCTTC. As protein: CASSSRVAGSYNEQFF.

This chain joins TRBV7-2 and TRBJ1-1, with D tentatively TRBD1 (6 bases). The CDR3 contains 17 residues. Germline V gene lookup returns CDR1 SGHTA and CDR2 FQGNSA. V lost 1 base and J lost 0, with 15 bases in between. CDR3 nucleotide sequence: TGTGCCAGCAGCTTAGGACAGGCTAACCCTATGAACACTGAAGCTTTCTTT. It translates to CASSLGQANPMNTEAFF.